A single sample gave rise to the 10 T cell receptor beta chains below, sequenced in a study of Ad26.COV2.S vaccination and SARS-CoV-2 variants. TCRdb's table, derived via immunoSEQ multiplex PCR, lists solely in-frame clones and lacks some. The table lists 350,000 to 450,000 clones, 92% of them singletons. As for treatment: some 20 received Ad26.COV2.S at low or high dose, single or two shots; roughly five received placebo; per-sample allocation not given. Day 63 following the first vaccine or placebo injection was when the samples were taken. Sequencing used peripheral blood, obtained in a trial of Ad26.COV2.S vaccine versus placebo. These receptors were obtained from a person aged 18-60 years who received the Ad26.COV2.S COVID-19 vaccine or a placebo.

The rearrangement uses TRBV19 and TRBJ1-1, with D uncertain. Germline loops: CDR1 LNHDA, CDR2 SQIVND (reference sequence). This CDR3 has 13 residues. V lost 5 bases to trimming and J lost 4 bases, with 11 bases between them. CDR3 DNA sequence: TGTGCCAGTAGTCGTGGGGTTGGCACTGAAGCTTTCTTT. Translated: CASSRGVGTEAFF.

The V call is TRBV21-1, the J call TRBJ2-5; the table's TRBD2 call for D was not verified on the DNA. TRBV21-1 is a pseudogene segment. The CDR3 covers 16 residues. The CDR3 sequence is CASSKGIGLAGGTQYF. The DNA of the CDR3 is TGTGCCAGCAGCAAAGGGATAGGACTAGCGGGTGGTACCCAGTACTTC.

The chain recombines TRBV4-3 with TRBJ2-1, with TRBD2 identical over 8 bases. The CDR3 totals 14 residues. The J segment lost 6 bases and the V segment lost 0 bases, leaving 1 base of the junction unmatched. Looked up from germline, CDR1 is LGHNA and CDR2 is YSLEER. CDR3 residues: CASSQETSANEQFF. Written as DNA, the CDR3 is TGCGCCAGCAGCCAAGAGACTAGCGCCAATGAGCAGTTCTTC.

The chain joins TRBV5-5 to TRBJ1-6, with D hard to call. CDR1 and CDR2 (germline): SGHKS, YYEKEE (reference sequence). The CDR3 totals 16 residues. Trimming stripped 0 bases from V and 9 bases from J, with 16 bases between. CDR3 loop: CASSLAVVYNGSPLHF. CDR3 nucleotides: TGTGCCAGCAGCTTGGCCGTTGTCTACAACGGTTCACCCCTCCACTTT.

The chain links TRBV9 to TRBJ2-1; 8 positions agree with TRBD2. In germline, CDR1 is SGDLS, CDR2 YYNGEE. This CDR3 comprises 16 residues. Unmatched junction bases numbered 6, after V lost 0 bases and J lost 4 bases. This CDR3 reads CASSVASGLGYNEQFF. The CDR3 DNA reads TGTGCCAGCAGCGTAGCTAGCGGGCTTGGGTACAATGAGCAGTTCTTC.

V usage is TRBV7-9 and J usage is TRBJ1-2, with a tentative D call TRBD1 (5 bases). Germline V gene lookup returns CDR1 SEHNR and CDR2 FQNEAQ (reference sequence). The germline V and J ends were trimmed by 4 bases and 3 bases, with 24 bases remaining between them. The length of the CDR3 is 18 residues. The CDR3 DNA sequence: TGTGCCAGCAGCTACGTACCGGGACTTTCTCCAGGAGACTATGGCTACACCTTC. Translation gives CASSYVPGLSPGDYGYTF.

This clone was counted a few times. The chain couples TRBV11-2 to TRBJ2-3; D is perhaps TRBD2 (7 bases). The CDR3 is made up of 15 amino acids. V lost 6 bases and J 1 base, leaving 14 bases between the germline ends. Germline values: CDR1 SGHAT, CDR2 FQNNGV. CDR3 in DNA: TGTGCCAGCAGATCCTACGGGGGGCGCACAGATACGCAGTATTTT. Translation: CASRSYGGRTDTQYF.

The chain employs TRBV19 and TRBJ2-3; D is possibly TRBD2 (6 bases). V was shortened by 5 bases and J by 0 bases, with 9 bases between the two germline ends. The CDR3 is 14 amino acids. In germline, CDR1 is LNHDA, CDR2 SQIVND (reference sequence). The CDR3 loop is CASSWRVSTDTQYF. In DNA form, the CDR3 reads TGTGCCAGTAGTTGGAGGGTTAGCACAGATACGCAGTATTTT.

The J gene is TRBJ1-2, the V gene TRBV12-5; D is unclear. V lost 1 base and J 5 bases, leaving 8 bases between the germline ends. Per the germline V gene, CDR1 is LGHNT and CDR2 is FRNRAP. The CDR3 has 13 amino acids. CDR3 amino acids: CASGLGSLYGYTF. The DNA of the CDR3 is TGTGCTAGTGGTTTGGGCAGCCTATATGGCTACACCTTC.

This chain connects TRBV10-1 to TRBJ2-6; D remains ambiguous. The CDR3 extends over 15 amino acids. The germline V gene encodes CDR1 WNHNN and CDR2 SYGVQD (reference sequence). V was trimmed by 4 bases and J by 0 bases, leaving 7 bases between them. Written as DNA, the CDR3 is TGCGCCAGCAGTGCCACAGACTCTGGGGCCAACGTCCTGACTTTC. Amino acids: CASSATDSGANVLTF.